This T cell receptor beta chain derives from a study of T cells in Graves' hyperthyroidism and ophthalmopathy. Study outcomes and limitations: Ophthalmopathy onset followed model prediction by a median approximately 7 months.

Remarks on this clonotype: As yet, its antigen is unknown. No DNA is shown, since the ends of the CDR3 on it are uncertain; the CDR3 is the one TCRdb lists.

Patients having uncontrolled infection, another autoimmune disease, pregnancy or lactation were not included. Diagnoses rested on clinical symptoms, serum thyroxine and TRAb, thyroid ultrasound and orbital computed tomography. PBMCs came from 8.5 to 10 ml fresh peripheral blood. Amplification of TCR beta CDR3 regions used RNA as the template. When the TCR CDR3 underwent first-round RT-PCR, the HTBI primer set was used. A single record per CDR3 protein comes from TCRdb applying MiXCR to the multiplex PCR reads. The repertoire has around 300,000 distinct CDR3 sequences, roughly a fifth of them found once; the top ten carry just under 40%. Sequencing was done on a sample of blood. The source is a man aged 50-60 years with Graves' ophthalmopathy.

The CDR3 sequence is CASSSAGLARYEQYFGPDTIYF. V and J are TRBV27 and TRBJ1-3. CDR1 is MNHEY, CDR2 SMNVEV, per germline (reference sequence). With termini counted, the CDR3 has 22 amino acids.